Included here is one T cell receptor beta chain sequence, with context. In the authors' workflow: Amplifying reference gene primers gave estimates of nucleated cell counts. Generated by immunoSEQ multiplex PCR, the TCRdb table keeps only in-frame clones and is missing some. V, J and clone size reflect that table, while D and trimming were determined from the DNA. In the table there are some 1,400 clones, 94% of which are singletons. V was clipped by 8 bases and J by 2 bases, with 19 bases between them. This CDR3 comprises 16 residues. The germline CDR1 and CDR2 sequences are SGHVS and FQNEAQ. This sample stems from a study of blood T cell repertoires in COVID-19. Across the whole study: The samples span acute and convalescent COVID-19 from the United States, Italy and Spain. In each case, the material was cDNA or gDNA derived from T cells, B-cell-depleted T cells, or PBMCs.

The sequenced material came from peripheral blood. This sequence joins TRBV7-8 and TRBJ1-5; possible D gene TRBD1, 5 bases. The clonotype was recovered from a human donor in a cohort sampled during active COVID-19. CDR3 DNA: TGTGCCAGCCGCCACTCAGGGTTTTCAGGCAATCAGCCCCAGCATTTT. It translates to CASRHSGFSGNQPQHF.